One and the same sample provided the 15 T cell receptor beta chains below, sequenced in a study of T cell changes during pregnancy in multiple sclerosis. The protocol was immunoSEQ multiplex PCR, while the TCRdb copy is restricted to in-frame clones and leaves out a portion. This sample has approximately 18,000 clones, with 75% to 90% found just once. The sequencing here drew on CD8+ T cells from peripheral blood mononuclear cells, taken in the third trimester of pregnancy. The receptor set was obtained from a female donor in good health, enrolled as a control in a pregnancy study.

The gene calls are TRBV7-2 and TRBJ1-1; the match to TRBD1 covers 8 bases. This CDR3 has 16 residues. Unmatched junction bases numbered 8, after V lost 1 base and J lost 4 bases. Germline-derived CDR1 and CDR2 are SGHTA and FQGNSA. CDR3 in DNA: TGTGCCAGCAGCTTAGACGGGCCAGGGGGCATCACTGAAGCTTTCTTT. Translating gives CASSLDGPGGITEAFF.

The chain has TRBV19 and TRBJ1-6, with D hard to call. From germline, CDR1 is LNHDA and CDR2 SQIVND (reference sequence). The CDR3 loop spans 14 amino acids. Trimming stripped 5 bases from V and 4 bases from J, with 9 bases between. The CDR3 protein is CASSLPGYNSPLHF. CDR3 bases: TGTGCCAGTAGTTTGCCGGGATATAATTCACCCCTCCACTTT.

The rearrangement joins TRBV27 to TRBJ2-5; weak D call: TRBD2 (7 bases). This CDR3 has 15 residues. Deletions cut 6 bases from V and 5 bases from J, with 19 bases between. The germline gives CDR1 MNHEY, CDR2 SMNVEV (reference sequence). The CDR3 DNA follows: TGTGCCAGCAGGGAAATCCGGGGGGCCTGGGAGACCCAGTACTTC. This encodes CASREIRGAWETQYF.

V is TRBV4-1 and J is TRBJ2-1, with 8 bases matching TRBD1. Germline V gene data show CDR1 as MGHRA and CDR2 as YSYEKL. This CDR3 contains 16 residues. Trimming took 5 bases from V and 4 from J; bases not matched to a gene: 10. The CDR3 region has the DNA TGCGCCAGCAGCACCCGGACAGGGCAGGATTACAATGAGCAGTTCTTC. It is translated as CASSTRTGQDYNEQFF.

The chain recombines TRBV6-5 with TRBJ1-1, with D maybe TRBD1 (6 bases). Germline CDR1 reads MNHEY; CDR2 reads SVGAGI. The CDR3 length is 13 residues. V gave up 4 bases and J gave up 3 bases, with 9 bases separating them. The CDR3: CASSLGADTEAFF. The CDR3 DNA reads TGTGCCAGCAGTTTGGGGGCGGACACTGAAGCTTTCTTT.

The rearrangement uses TRBV7-9 and TRBJ1-4, with 7 bases fitting TRBD1. Germline CDR1 and CDR2: SEHNR and FQNEAQ (reference sequence). Losses at the gene ends were 4 bases for V and 7 bases for J; bases not matched to a gene: 6. CDR3 length: 14 residues. CDR3 sequence: CASSYTGDGEKLFF. In nucleotides, the CDR3 is TGTGCCAGCAGCTATACAGGGGATGGTGAAAAACTGTTTTTT.

The chain recombines TRBV19 with TRBJ1-1; D not certain. CDR3 length equals 14 residues. Trimming shortened V by 4 bases and J by 0 bases, and 9 bases separated the two germline ends. The germline V gene encodes CDR1 LNHDA and CDR2 SQIVND (reference sequence). CDR3 coding DNA: TGTGCCAGTAGTACCCAGGCTCTGAACACTGAAGCTTTCTTT. Protein: CASSTQALNTEAFF.

The J gene is TRBJ1-3, the V gene TRBV5-6, with TRBD1 as a possible D gene (5 bases). Between the trimmed V and J ends, which lost 5 bases and 2 bases, there was a span of 17 bases. Germline CDR1 reads SGHDT; CDR2 reads YYEEEE. The CDR3 length is 16 residues. CDR3 sequence reads: CASSQGYNEAGNTIYF. CDR3 in DNA: TGTGCCAGCAGTCAGGGATATAATGAGGCTGGAAACACCATATATTTT.

The chain has TRBV7-2 and TRBJ2-1, with D possibly TRBD2 on 5 matching bases. The CDR3 covers 15 residues. V was cut by 5 bases and J by 4 bases, with 15 bases left in between. Germline lookup yields CDR1 SGHTA and CDR2 FQGNSA. This chain's CDR3 is CASSNLAGIYNEQFF. DNA for the CDR3: TGTGCCAGCAGCAATCTTGCGGGCATTTACAATGAGCAGTTCTTC.

This chain joins TRBV9 and TRBJ2-1; maybe TRBD2 (5 bases). The germline V and J ends were trimmed by 4 bases and 8 bases, with 16 bases remaining between them. The CDR3 extends over 14 amino acids. The germline gives CDR1 SGDLS, CDR2 YYNGEE. The CDR3 DNA follows: TGTGCCAGCAGCCGGGGTTTTGGCTTGGATGAGCAGTTCTTC. Translation: CASSRGFGLDEQFF. The whole variable domain, remainder taken from reference TRBV9 and TRBJ2-1, is DSGVTQTPKHLITATGQRVTLRCSPRSGDLSVYWYQQSLDQGLQFLIQYYNGEERAKGNILERFSAQQFPDLHSELNLSSLELGDSALYFCASSRGFGLDEQFFGPGTRLTVL.

This clone has just a few counts. The rearrangement joins TRBV30 to TRBJ1-1; D unclear. The CDR3 loop spans 12 amino acids. Germline CDR1 is GTSNPN and CDR2 is SVGIG (reference sequence). V lost 0 bases, J lost 7 bases, and 9 bases lay in between. CDR3 nucleotides: TGTGCCTGGAGTGTACGTTCCTATGAAGCTTTCTTT. It is translated as CAWSVRSYEAFF.

This clone was recorded only once. The rearrangement uses TRBV19 and TRBJ2-2; 14 positions match TRBD2. CDR3 length: 19 residues. Germline V CDR1 and CDR2: LNHDA, SQIVND (reference sequence). J lost 7 bases, V lost 1 base, and 11 bases had no gene match. CDR3 sequence reads: CASSIGFRGLAGVIGELFF. DNA of the CDR3: TGTGCCAGTAGTATAGGTTTCCGGGGACTAGCGGGAGTGATCGGGGAGCTGTTTTTT.

This rearrangement joins TRBV5-4 to TRBJ2-7; 8 bases line up with TRBD1. Trimming took 2 bases from V and 2 from J; bases not matched to a gene: 3. The CDR3 length is 14 residues. CDR1 and CDR2 from the germline V gene are SGHNT and YYREEE (reference sequence). The CDR3 DNA reads TGTGCCAGCAGCTTAGGGGACAGGCCCTACGAGCAGTACTTC. Its protein is CASSLGDRPYEQYF.

This rearrangement joins TRBV19 to TRBJ2-1; TRBD1 matches 9 bases. Germline assignment: CDR1 LNHDA and CDR2 SQIVND (reference sequence). CDR3 length: 15 residues. J was trimmed by 4 bases and V by 5 bases; bases with no gene match: 6. The CDR3 loop reads CASSEGQGPYNEQFF. In DNA form, the CDR3 reads TGTGCCAGTAGTGAAGGACAGGGGCCTTACAATGAGCAGTTCTTC.

The chain is built from TRBV7-6 and TRBJ1-1; no firm D call. CDR1 is SGHVS, CDR2 FNYEAQ, per germline. This CDR3 has 13 residues. V was cut by 2 bases and J by 0 bases, with 4 bases left in between. CDR3 protein: CASSLQLNTEAFF. In nucleotides, the CDR3 is TGTGCCAGCAGCTTACAGTTGAACACTGAAGCTTTCTTT.